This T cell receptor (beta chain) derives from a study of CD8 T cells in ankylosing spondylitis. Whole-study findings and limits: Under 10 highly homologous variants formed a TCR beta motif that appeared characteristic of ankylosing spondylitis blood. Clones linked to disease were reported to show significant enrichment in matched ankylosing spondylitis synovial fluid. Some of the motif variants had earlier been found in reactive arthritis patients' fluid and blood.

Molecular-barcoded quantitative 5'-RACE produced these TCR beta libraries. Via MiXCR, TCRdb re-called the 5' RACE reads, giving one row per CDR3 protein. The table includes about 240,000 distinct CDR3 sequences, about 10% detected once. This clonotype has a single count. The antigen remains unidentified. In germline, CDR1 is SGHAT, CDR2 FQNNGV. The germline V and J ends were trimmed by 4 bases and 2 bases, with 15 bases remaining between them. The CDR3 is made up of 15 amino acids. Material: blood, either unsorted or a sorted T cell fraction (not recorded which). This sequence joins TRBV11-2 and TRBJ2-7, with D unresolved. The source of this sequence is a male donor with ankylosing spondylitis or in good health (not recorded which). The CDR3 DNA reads TGTGCCAGCAGCTCCCCGATGGGGTTCGCCTACGAGCAGTACTTC. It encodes CASSSPMGFAYEQYF.